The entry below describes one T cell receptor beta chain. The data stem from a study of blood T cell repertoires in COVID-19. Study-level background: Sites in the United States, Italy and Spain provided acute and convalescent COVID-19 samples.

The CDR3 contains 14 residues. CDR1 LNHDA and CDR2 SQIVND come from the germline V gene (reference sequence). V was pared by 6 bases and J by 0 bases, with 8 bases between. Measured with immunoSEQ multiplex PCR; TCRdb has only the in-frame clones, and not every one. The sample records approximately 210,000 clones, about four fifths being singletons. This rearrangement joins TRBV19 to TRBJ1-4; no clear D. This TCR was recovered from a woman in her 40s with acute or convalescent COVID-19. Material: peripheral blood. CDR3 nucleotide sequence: TGTGCCAGTAGGGACTTTACAACTAATGAAAAACTGTTTTTT. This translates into CASRDFTTNEKLFF.